These T cell receptor beta chains were read from a single sample in a study of response to subunit inactivated influenza vaccine. TCRdb analysed the RT-PCR reads with MiXCR anew, one entry per CDR3 protein. The data contain around 530,000 distinct CDR3 sequences, about 15% of them singletons. The specimen was CD4+ T cells sorted from PBMCs, collected less than 25 months after vaccination. Receptors originate from a man aged 50-75 years who received an inactivated influenza vaccine. The CDR3 runs from the conserved cysteine through the conserved F or W. D genes are given only for firm matches. Expanded clones are given a class, and other clones once, few, many or no size at all.

clone_size: few
d_call: -
v_call: TRBV20-1
j_call: TRBJ2-3
cdr3_aa: CSTPRATDTQYF
cdr3_nt: TGCAGTACCCCCCGCGCTACAGATACGCAGTATTTT

clone_size: -
d_call: TRBD1
v_call: TRBV7-2
j_call: TRBJ1-2
cdr3_aa: CASSLAPKQGVEGYTF
cdr3_nt: TGTGCCAGCAGCTTAGCCCCCAAACAGGGGGTCGAAGGCTACACCTTC

clone_size: -
d_call: TRBD1
v_call: TRBV5-5
j_call: TRBJ1-6
cdr3_aa: CASSSGGQGHSPLHF
cdr3_nt: TGTGCCAGCAGCTCGGGGGGACAGGGACATTCACCCCTCCACTTT

clone_size: -
d_call: -
v_call: TRBV6-6
j_call: TRBJ1-1
cdr3_aa: CASRMNTEAFF
cdr3_nt: TGTGCCAGCAGGATGAACACTGAAGCTTTCTTT

clone_size: -
d_call: TRBD1
v_call: TRBV24-1
j_call: TRBJ1-4
cdr3_aa: CATSDSGGINEKLFF
cdr3_nt: TGTGCCACCAGTGATTCAGGGGGAATTAATGAAAAACTGTTTTTT

clone_size: few
d_call: -
v_call: TRBV6-1
j_call: TRBJ1-5
cdr3_aa: CASSDQGRNQPQHF
cdr3_nt: TGTGCCAGCAGTGACCAGGGTCGCAATCAGCCCCAGCATTTT

clone_size: few
d_call: TRBD1
v_call: TRBV18
j_call: TRBJ2-7
cdr3_aa: CASSNQGTGAYEQYF
cdr3_nt: TGTGCCAGCTCGAACCAAGGGACAGGGGCCTACGAGCAGTACTTC

clone_size: few
d_call: TRBD1
v_call: TRBV19
j_call: TRBJ2-2
cdr3_aa: CASARTGGTGELFF
cdr3_nt: TGTGCCAGCGCCCGGACAGGTGGCACTGGGGAGCTGTTTTTT

clone_size: -
d_call: TRBD2
v_call: TRBV5-8
j_call: TRBJ2-3
cdr3_aa: CASGPGSGRAGDTQYF
cdr3_nt: TGTGCCAGCGGCCCCGGGAGCGGGAGGGCAGGAGATACGCAGTATTTT

clone_size: few
d_call: TRBD2
v_call: TRBV29-1
j_call: TRBJ2-1
cdr3_aa: CSGAPSGRLIGAYNEQFF
cdr3_nt: TGCAGCGGCGCGCCTAGCGGGAGATTGATAGGGGCCTACAATGAGCAGTTCTTC

clone_size: many
d_call: -
v_call: TRBV5-1
j_call: TRBJ2-7
cdr3_aa: CASSLGGQEGREQYF
cdr3_nt: TGCGCCAGCAGCTTGGGTGGACAGGAGGGCCGGGAGCAGTACTTC

clone_size: many
d_call: -
v_call: TRBV5-1
j_call: TRBJ1-3
cdr3_aa: CASSLDGAGNTIYF
cdr3_nt: TGCGCCAGCAGCTTGGACGGGGCGGGAAACACCATATATTTT

clone_size: -
d_call: -
v_call: TRBV12-3/TRBV12-4
j_call: TRBJ1-5
cdr3_aa: CASSQRGGKNQPQHF
cdr3_nt: TGTGCCAGCAGTCAGCGGGGGGGAAAGAATCAGCCCCAGCATTTT

clone_size: -
d_call: -
v_call: TRBV29-1
j_call: TRBJ2-2
cdr3_aa: CSAGHANTGELFF
cdr3_nt: TGCAGCGCTGGCCATGCGAACACCGGGGAGCTGTTTTTT

clone_size: few
d_call: TRBD2
v_call: TRBV24-1
j_call: TRBJ2-5
cdr3_aa: CATGTSGKQETQYF
cdr3_nt: TGTGCCACCGGGACTAGCGGGAAGCAAGAGACCCAGTACTTC

clone_size: many
d_call: TRBD2
v_call: TRBV12-3/TRBV12-4
j_call: TRBJ2-1
cdr3_aa: CASTPGGRLNEQFF
cdr3_nt: TGTGCCAGCACCCCGGGCGGGAGATTGAATGAGCAGTTCTTC

clone_size: few
d_call: -
v_call: TRBV11-2
j_call: TRBJ1-4
cdr3_aa: CASSLGDIEKLFF
cdr3_nt: TGTGCCAGCAGCTTAGGGGACATTGAAAAACTGTTTTTT

clone_size: few
d_call: -
v_call: TRBV11-1
j_call: TRBJ2-3
cdr3_aa: CASSMMGLSTDTQYF
cdr3_nt: TGTGCCAGCAGCATGATGGGACTTAGCACAGATACGCAGTATTTT

clone_size: many
d_call: -
v_call: TRBV5-1
j_call: TRBJ2-2
cdr3_aa: CASSLGGSGTGELFF
cdr3_nt: TGCGCCAGCAGCTTAGGAGGGAGCGGTACCGGGGAGCTGTTTTTT

clone_size: few
d_call: -
v_call: TRBV19
j_call: TRBJ1-2
cdr3_aa: CASSPQSSNYGYTF
cdr3_nt: TGTGCCAGTAGTCCACAGAGTTCTAACTATGGCTACACCTTC

clone_size: many
d_call: TRBD2
v_call: TRBV24-1
j_call: TRBJ2-5
cdr3_aa: CATSEGGLADTQETQYF
cdr3_nt: TGTGCCACCAGTGAGGGTGGACTAGCGGACACCCAAGAGACCCAGTACTTC

clone_size: -
d_call: -
v_call: TRBV20-1
j_call: TRBJ2-5
cdr3_aa: CSARLQGWDGQYF
cdr3_nt: TGCAGTGCTAGACTGCAGGGCTGGGATGGCCAGTACTTC

clone_size: many
d_call: TRBD2
v_call: TRBV4-2
j_call: TRBJ2-1
cdr3_aa: CASSQGLASDEQFF
cdr3_nt: TGTGCCAGCAGCCAGGGACTAGCGTCCGATGAGCAGTTCTTC

clone_size: -
d_call: TRBD1
v_call: TRBV11-2
j_call: TRBJ2-7
cdr3_aa: CASSFATGGYEQYF
cdr3_nt: TGTGCCAGCAGCTTCGCGACAGGGGGCTACGAGCAGTACTTC

clone_size: -
d_call: TRBD2
v_call: TRBV12-3/TRBV12-4
j_call: TRBJ2-7
cdr3_aa: CASSMGTSAETGYEQYF
cdr3_nt: TGTGCCAGCAGTATGGGGACTAGCGCAGAAACAGGGTACGAGCAGTACTTC

clone_size: once
d_call: TRBD2
v_call: TRBV6-1
j_call: TRBJ2-1
cdr3_aa: CASSLGTSAYNEQFF
cdr3_nt: TGTGCCAGCAGTCTGGGGACTAGCGCTTACAATGAGCAGTTCTTC

clone_size: -
d_call: -
v_call: TRBV9
j_call: TRBJ2-3
cdr3_aa: CASSVAWGSGDTQYF
cdr3_nt: TGTGCCAGCAGCGTAGCCTGGGGAAGTGGTGATACGCAGTATTTT

clone_size: -
d_call: -
v_call: TRBV28
j_call: TRBJ2-1
cdr3_aa: CASSSVINEQFF
cdr3_nt: TGTGCCAGCAGTTCCGTGATAAATGAGCAGTTCTTC

clone_size: -
d_call: TRBD1
v_call: TRBV7-9
j_call: TRBJ2-3
cdr3_aa: CASSSDRGSTDTQYF
cdr3_nt: TGTGCCAGCAGCTCGGACAGGGGGAGCACAGATACGCAGTATTTT